The source of this T cell receptor beta chain is a study of Ad26.COV2.S vaccination and SARS-CoV-2 variants. CDR1 LNHDA and CDR2 SQIVND come from the germline V gene (reference sequence). V lost 1 base to trimming and J lost 2 bases, with 12 bases between them. CDR3 length: 15 residues. The treatment is: roughly 18 received Ad26.COV2.S at low or high dose, single or two shots; roughly 5 received placebo; per-sample allocation not given. Sample collection was performed on day 63 after the first vaccine or placebo injection. TCRdb's table, derived via immunoSEQ multiplex PCR, lists solely in-frame clones and lacks some. Here the sample spans about 350,000 clones, about 85% being singletons. This clone was found a few times.

The sequence was collected from a person between 18 and 65 years old who received the Ad26.COV2.S COVID-19 vaccine or a placebo. The chain uses TRBV19 and TRBJ2-7; D gene uncertain. The material sequenced was peripheral blood, taken in a trial of Ad26.COV2.S vaccine versus placebo. CDR3 residues: CASSIASGETYEQYF. DNA of the CDR3: TGTGCCAGTAGTATAGCATCAGGCGAGACCTACGAGCAGTACTTC.